This T cell receptor beta chain was recorded in a study of blood T cell repertoires in COVID-19. Looking at the study overall: There were acute and convalescent COVID-19 samples, and they came from the United States, Italy and Spain. PBMCs, B-cell-depleted T cells, or T cells provided the cDNA or gDNA that made up the material.

Clones were read by immunoSEQ multiplex PCR, and TCRdb kept only the in-frame ones, dropping some. The data contain 200,000 to 250,000 clones, around 90% of them singletons. The study recruited people aged about 18 to 90 years across approximately 23 US areas. The receptor was isolated from a woman aged 25-40 years who had recovered from COVID-19. Sample: PBMCs or T cells enriched from blood (not recorded which).

The CDR3 region is CASSFQTGSLNAGNTIYF. The CDR3 nucleotides are TGTGCCAGCAGCTTCCAGACAGGGTCTCTTAATGCTGGAAACACCATATATTTT. The V and J genes are TRBV7-9 and TRBJ1-3, with 7 positions matching TRBD1. The CDR3 length is 18 residues. From germline, CDR1 is SEHNR and CDR2 FQNEAQ (reference sequence). Trimming cost V 3 bases and J 2 bases; bases outside gene matches: 13.